These 25 T cell receptor beta chains came from one sample sequenced in a study of blood T cell repertoires in COVID-19. Here immunoSEQ multiplex PCR was the method, and the copy in TCRdb shows in-frame clones only, minus some. The data contain 95,000 to 150,000 clones, over 65% of them singletons. Sequences were obtained from peripheral blood. The receptor source for this set is a human donor with acute or convalescent COVID-19. The donor label of this sample is uncertain.

The chain is built from TRBV18 and TRBJ1-6, with D possibly matching TRBD1 (5 bases). Deletions cut 2 bases from V and 7 bases from J, with 9 bases between. Per the germline V gene, CDR1 is KGHSH and CDR2 is LQKENI. This CDR3 has 14 amino acids. The CDR3 bases are TGTGCCAGCTCACCAATACAGGACAATTCACCCCTCCACTTT. It translates to CASSPIQDNSPLHF.

This clone was seen a handful of times. The chain has TRBV7-9 and TRBJ2-7; unclear D gene. This CDR3 comprises 13 residues. Germline CDR1 reads SEHNR; CDR2 reads FQNEAQ (reference sequence). The V end was cut by 4 bases, the J end by 2 bases, with 9 bases between. Written as DNA, the CDR3 is TGTGCCAGCAGCTCCAGTCGAACCTACGAGCAGTACTTC. It yields the protein CASSSSRTYEQYF. Full variable domain (missing parts from reference TRBV7-9 and TRBJ2-7): DTGVSQNPRHKITKRGQNVTFRCDPISEHNRLYWYRQTLGQGPEFLTYFQNEAQLEKSRLLSDRFSAERPKGSFSTLEIQRTEQGDSAMYLCASSSSRTYEQYFGPGTRLTVT.

The V call is TRBV2, the J call TRBJ2-7; D may be TRBD1 (5 bases). The V gene's germline CDR1 is SNHLY and CDR2 FYNNEI. The V end was cut by 4 bases, the J end by 6 bases, with 19 bases between. There are 15 residues in the CDR3. CDR3 loop: CASSGPGSPFGEQYV. In DNA form, the CDR3 reads TGTGCCAGCAGTGGTCCAGGGTCTCCCTTCGGCGAGCAGTACGTC.

The chain has TRBV28 and TRBJ2-2, with D possibly matching TRBD2 (6 bases). This CDR3 region has 15 residues. Germline V gene data show CDR1 as MDHEN and CDR2 as SYDVKM. V was cut by 6 bases and J by 3 bases, with 14 bases left in between. As DNA, the CDR3 is TGTGCCAGCAGACTGCCCGGAGGGGACACCGGGGAGCTGTTTTTT. Translated: CASRLPGGDTGELFF.

The chain carries TRBV24-1 and TRBJ2-2; 12 bases are a match to TRBD1. Per the germline V gene, CDR1 is KGHDR and CDR2 is SFDVKD. The CDR3 covers 17 residues. The ends lost 2 bases at V and 7 bases at J; junction bases unmatched: 7. The chain's CDR3 is CATSDWMGQGAGGELFF. Written as DNA, the CDR3 is TGTGCCACCAGTGATTGGATGGGACAGGGGGCCGGCGGGGAGCTGTTTTTT.

This sequence joins TRBV5-1 and TRBJ2-3; no firm D call. CDR1 and CDR2 from the germline V gene are SGHRS and YFSETQ. The CDR3 consists of 14 residues. V gave up 0 bases and J gave up 2 bases, with 7 bases separating them. The DNA for the CDR3 is TGCGCCAGCAGCTTGGACGGGTACACAGATACGCAGTATTTT. Amino acid sequence: CASSLDGYTDTQYF.

The V call is TRBV19, the J call TRBJ2-7; tentatively, D is TRBD2 (6 bases). V lost 3 bases, J lost 4 bases, and 16 bases lay in between. The CDR3 is made up of 15 amino acids. Germline values: CDR1 LNHDA, CDR2 SQIVND (reference sequence). CDR3 in DNA: TGTGCCAGTAGTATGGGGGACTCTCCCTGGTACGAGCAGTACTTC. Translation gives CASSMGDSPWYEQYF.

The J gene is TRBJ1-2, the V gene TRBV4-1; the D is unclear. Germline V gene data show CDR1 as MGHRA and CDR2 as YSYEKL. V shed 0 bases and J shed 5 bases, with 25 bases lying between them. CDR3 length equals 19 residues. CDR3 amino acids: CASSQDLNGLTTGRYGYTF. CDR3 bases: TGCGCCAGCAGCCAAGATCTAAACGGACTCACTACCGGTCGGTATGGCTACACCTTC.

This clone was seen once. This chain connects TRBV4-1 to TRBJ1-5; TRBD1 matches at 11 bases. Germline CDR1 MGHRA, CDR2 YSYEKL. This CDR3 has 18 amino acids. V was pared by 5 bases and J by 7 bases, with 16 bases of the junction left unmatched. CDR3 coding DNA: TGCGCCAGCAGCACACACGGACAGGGGGCGTACGGCGGGCAGCCCCAGCATTTT. Its protein product is CASSTHGQGAYGGQPQHF.

V and J are TRBV12-5 and TRBJ1-2, with 7 positions matching TRBD1. The ends lost 9 bases at V and 8 bases at J; junction bases unmatched: 15. This CDR3 contains 14 residues. The germline V gene encodes CDR1 LGHNT and CDR2 FRNRAP. The CDR3 bases are TGTGCTAGCACCAGGGGGTCCGGAGAGGACGGCTACACCTTC. The encoded protein is CASTRGSGEDGYTF.

This clone has more than one count but fewer than ten. The CDR3 sequence: CASSYEGVSGTDTQYF. CDR3 in DNA: TGCGCCAGCAGCTATGAAGGGGTATCAGGCACAGATACGCAGTATTTT. The J gene is TRBJ2-3, the V gene TRBV5-1, with TRBD1 as a possible D gene (5 bases). The CDR3 contains 16 residues. Trimming left V 3 bases short and J 1 base short, with 15 bases between. Germline lookup yields CDR1 SGHRS and CDR2 YFSETQ.

The chain employs TRBV7-9 and TRBJ2-3; 7 bases agree with TRBD2. With 5 bases clipped from V and 4 bases from J, the junction kept 12 bases outside the gene matches. Per the germline V gene, CDR1 is SEHNR and CDR2 is FQNEAQ (reference sequence). The CDR3 is 16 amino acids. CDR3 sequence reads: CASSAALKRGADTQYF. CDR3 bases: TGTGCCAGCAGCGCGGCGCTGAAGCGGGGTGCAGATACGCAGTATTTT.

The rearrangement links TRBV10-3 to TRBJ1-2; D is perhaps TRBD1 (6 bases). This CDR3 spans 14 amino acids. Germline assignment: CDR1 ENHRY and CDR2 SYGVKD. V was clipped by 5 bases and J by 5 bases, with 15 bases between them. Here the CDR3 reads CAISTTGSGYGYTF. The CDR3 DNA reads TGTGCCATCAGTACTACAGGGTCGGGATATGGCTACACCTTC.

The chain couples TRBV7-9 to TRBJ2-3, with TRBD2 as a possible D gene (5 bases). CDR1 is SEHNR and CDR2 is FQNEAQ in the germline V gene (reference sequence). The CDR3 has 14 amino acids. Between the trimmed V and J ends, which lost 4 bases and 4 bases, there was a span of 12 bases. The CDR3 sequence: CASSYDYVSDTQYF. The CDR3 bases are TGTGCCAGCAGCTACGACTACGTTTCAGATACGCAGTATTTT.

The gene calls are TRBV5-4 and TRBJ1-1; TRBD1 aligns across 7 bases. Germline V gene data show CDR1 as SGHNT and CDR2 as YYREEE (reference sequence). The CDR3 is 14 amino acids. With 5 bases clipped from V and 0 bases from J, the junction kept 4 bases outside the gene matches. CDR3 loop: CASRKGGMNTEAFF. The CDR3 coding sequence is TGTGCCAGCAGGAAAGGGGGCATGAACACTGAAGCTTTCTTT.

The rearrangement links TRBV11-2 to TRBJ2-6; D is unclear. CDR3 length: 17 amino acids. V shed 1 base and J shed 4 bases, with 14 bases lying between them. Germline CDR1 and CDR2: SGHAT and FQNNGV. The CDR3 coding sequence is TGTGCCAGCAGCTTAGCATTTTCAGGTACCGGGGCCAACGTCCTGACTTTC. It specifies CASSLAFSGTGANVLTF.

The chain joins TRBV7-2 to TRBJ2-1; 8 bases are shared with TRBD2. CDR1 is SGHTA and CDR2 is FQGNSA in the germline V gene. After removal of 5 bases from V and 3 bases from J, the junction contained 9 bases not matched to a gene. The length of the CDR3 is 16 residues. The CDR3 loop is CASSPLGAGGYNEQFF. CDR3 nucleotide sequence: TGTGCCAGCAGCCCTTTAGGGGCGGGGGGCTACAATGAGCAGTTCTTC. The full variable domain, in which reference TRBV7-2 and TRBJ2-1 provide the parts outside the CDR3, is GAGVSQSPSNKVTEKGKDVELRCDPISGHTALYWYRQSLGQGLEFLIYFQGNSAPDKSGLPSDRFSAERTGGSVSTLTIQRTQQEDSAVYLCASSPLGAGGYNEQFFGPGTRLTVL.

The chain couples TRBV10-3 to TRBJ1-3, with 7 bases fitting TRBD1. Germline CDR1 reads ENHRY; CDR2 reads SYGVKD. V dropped 10 bases and J dropped 0; count of bases not matched to a gene: 6. There are 14 residues in the CDR3. CDR3: CATRDSHSGNTIYF. The CDR3 region has the DNA TGTGCCACCCGGGACAGTCACTCTGGAAACACCATATATTTT.

The chain uses TRBV18 and TRBJ1-6; 9 bases map to TRBD1. After removal of 3 bases from V and 10 bases from J, the junction contained 7 bases not matched to a gene. Per germline, CDR1 KGHSH and CDR2 LQKENI. CDR3 size: 15 residues. The CDR3 sequence: CASSPSGQGGSPLHF. The CDR3 DNA follows: TGTGCCAGCTCACCCTCGGGACAGGGTGGCTCACCCCTCCACTTT.

The V call is TRBV19, the J call TRBJ2-2; D might be TRBD2 (5 bases). Trimming left V 1 base short and J 7 bases short, with 10 bases between. The CDR3 runs to 14 residues. Germline V lookup: CDR1 LNHDA, CDR2 SQIVND (reference sequence). CDR3 DNA: TGTGCCAGTAGTATAGTGAGGGTTGGCGGGGAGCTGTTTTTT. Encoded protein: CASSIVRVGGELFF.

The V and J genes are TRBV10-3 and TRBJ1-6; 12 bases agree with TRBD1. Trimming removed 3 bases from V and 7 bases from J; junction bases left unmatched: 4. Germline V gives CDR1 ENHRY, CDR2 SYGVKD. The length of the CDR3 is 16 residues. The CDR3 sequence is CAISDRDRGQNSPLHF. The CDR3 coding sequence is TGTGCCATCAGTGACCGGGACAGGGGGCAGAATTCACCCCTCCACTTT.

This clone showed up just once. The rearrangement links TRBV5-6 to TRBJ1-1; TRBD1 aligns across 7 bases. CDR1 SGHDT and CDR2 YYEEEE come from the germline V gene. The CDR3 has 11 amino acids. The trim removed 7 bases at V and 4 bases at J, leaving 1 base unmatched. CDR3 DNA sequence: TGTGCCAGCCACAGGGGCACTGAAGCTTTCTTT. Amino acid sequence: CASHRGTEAFF.

This clone was counted once. J is TRBJ1-6 and V is TRBV9; D is unresolved. V lost 0 bases and J 0 bases, leaving 13 bases between the germline ends. Per the germline V gene, CDR1 is SGDLS and CDR2 is YYNGEE. The CDR3 covers 18 residues. The CDR3 DNA reads as TGTGCCAGCAGCGTAGCGGAGGGTCCTCTCTCCTATAATTCACCCCTCCACTTT. Amino acids: CASSVAEGPLSYNSPLHF.

The V call is TRBV29-1, the J call TRBJ1-1; TRBD1 is a possible D gene (6 bases). The V and J ends lost 4 bases and 1 base respectively, with 10 bases between them. There are 13 residues in the CDR3. Germline V gene lookup returns CDR1 SQVTM and CDR2 ANQGSEA. The CDR3 nucleotides are TGCAGCGTTGGAACAGGGCAGAACACTGAAGCTTTCTTT. It encodes CSVGTGQNTEAFF.

The chain combines TRBV30 with TRBJ1-3, with 7 bases fitting TRBD1. The CDR3 totals 13 residues. CDR1 and CDR2 from the germline V gene are GTSNPN and SVGIG (reference sequence). This CDR3 reads CASTGTAGNTIYF. CDR3 coding DNA: TGTGCGTCTACCGGGACAGCTGGAAACACCATATATTTT.